This TCR beta chain is drawn from a study of human T cells and chemical hapten exposure. Study background: Mainly, slight library volume differences in the pool made TCR yields vary.

The library attached unique molecular identifiers to individual cDNA molecules. In TCRdb, the RACE reads were re-called with MiXCR into one record per CDR3 protein. Of about 130,000 distinct CDR3 sequences in the sample, roughly 9% were seen once. Germline CDR1 LNHDA, CDR2 SQIVND (reference sequence). V trimming: 4 bases; J trimming: 0 bases; junction bases outside the gene matches: 9. The CDR3 length is 19 residues. Time point denoted: healthy volunteer bleed at 2 weeks. The starting material, unfractionated whole blood, was used for total RNA extraction. Material for sequencing was whole blood. The V and J genes are TRBV19 and TRBJ2-1; the match to TRBD2 covers 13 bases. The receptor was isolated from a male donor in good health. Some clones in this sample may be carry-over from other donors' samples. The CDR3 loop reads CASSRAGLAGSSSYNEQFF. The CDR3 DNA reads as TGTGCCAGTAGTAGAGCGGGACTAGCGGGGTCGAGCTCCTACAATGAGCAGTTCTTC.